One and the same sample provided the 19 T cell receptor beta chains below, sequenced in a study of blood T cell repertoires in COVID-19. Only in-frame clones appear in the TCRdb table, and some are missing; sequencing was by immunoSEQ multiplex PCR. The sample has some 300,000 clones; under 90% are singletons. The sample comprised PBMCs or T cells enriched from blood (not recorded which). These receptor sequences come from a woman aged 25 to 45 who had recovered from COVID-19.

The CDR3 here is CASSVAGVRESGNTIYF. DNA of the CDR3: TGTGCCAGCAGCGTAGCTGGAGTGAGGGAGTCTGGAAACACCATATATTTT. V usage is TRBV9 and J usage is TRBJ1-3, with no clear D. V lost 0 bases to trimming and J lost 1 base, with 14 bases between them. CDR3 length: 17 residues. Germline CDR1 is SGDLS and CDR2 is YYNGEE.

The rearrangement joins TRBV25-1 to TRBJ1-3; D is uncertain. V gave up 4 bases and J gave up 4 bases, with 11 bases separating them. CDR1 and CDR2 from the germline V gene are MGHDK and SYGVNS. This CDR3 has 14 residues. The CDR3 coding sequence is TGTGCCAGCAGTGCCCGTAACTCGGGAAACACCATATATTTT. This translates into CASSARNSGNTIYF.

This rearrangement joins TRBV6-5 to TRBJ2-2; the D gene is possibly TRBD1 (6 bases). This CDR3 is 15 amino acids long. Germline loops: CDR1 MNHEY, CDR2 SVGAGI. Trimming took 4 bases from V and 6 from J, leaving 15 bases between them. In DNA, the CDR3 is TGTGCCAGCAGTTTTAGGGGGATCGTGGCCGGGGAGCTGTTTTTT. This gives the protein CASSFRGIVAGELFF.

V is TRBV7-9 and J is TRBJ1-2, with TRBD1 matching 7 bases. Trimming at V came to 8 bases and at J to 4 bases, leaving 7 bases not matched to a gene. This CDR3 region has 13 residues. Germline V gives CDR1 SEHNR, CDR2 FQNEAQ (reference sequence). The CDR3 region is CASVRDSLYGYTF. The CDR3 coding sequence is TGTGCCAGCGTACGGGACAGCCTCTATGGCTACACCTTC.

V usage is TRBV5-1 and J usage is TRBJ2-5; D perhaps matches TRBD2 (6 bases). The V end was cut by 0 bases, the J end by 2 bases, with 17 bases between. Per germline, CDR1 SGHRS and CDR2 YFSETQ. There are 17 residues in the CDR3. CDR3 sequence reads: CASSLAPWAAGQETQYF. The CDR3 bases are TGCGCCAGCAGCTTGGCCCCTTGGGCGGCGGGACAAGAGACCCAGTACTTC.

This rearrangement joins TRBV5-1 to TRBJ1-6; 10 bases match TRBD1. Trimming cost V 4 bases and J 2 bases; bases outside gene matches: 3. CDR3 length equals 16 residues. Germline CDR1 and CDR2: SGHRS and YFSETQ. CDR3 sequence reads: CASSGDRGAYNSPLHF. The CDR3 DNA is TGCGCCAGCAGCGGGGACAGGGGAGCCTATAATTCACCCCTCCACTTT. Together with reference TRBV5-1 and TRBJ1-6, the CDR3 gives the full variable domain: KAGVTQTPRYLIKTRGQQVTLSCSPISGHRSVSWYQQTPGQGLQFLFEYFSETQRNKGNFPGRFSGRQFSNSRSEMNVSTLELGDSALYLCASSGDRGAYNSPLHFGNGTRLTVT.

This chain's CDR3 is CASSLYSGHIYEQYF. As DNA, the CDR3 is TGTGCCAGCAGTTTATATTCGGGACACATCTACGAGCAGTACTTC. The rearrangement joins TRBV27 to TRBJ2-7, with a possible D match to TRBD1 (6 bases). CDR1 is MNHEY, CDR2 SMNVEV, per germline (reference sequence). The CDR3 is 15 residues long. Trimming took 1 base from V and 3 from J, leaving 13 bases between them.

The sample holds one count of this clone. The CDR3: CATWDRFTDTQYF. CDR3 in DNA: TGCGCCACCTGGGACAGATTCACAGATACGCAGTATTTT. The chain links TRBV10-1 to TRBJ2-3; TRBD1 matches at 7 bases. The CDR3 spans 13 residues. The V gene end was trimmed by 10 bases and the J gene end by 2 bases; junction bases not matched to a gene: 6. CDR1 and CDR2 (germline): WNHNN, SYGVQD (reference sequence).

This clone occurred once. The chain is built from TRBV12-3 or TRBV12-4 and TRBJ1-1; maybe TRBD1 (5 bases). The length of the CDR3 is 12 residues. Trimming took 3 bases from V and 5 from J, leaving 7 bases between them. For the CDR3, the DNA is TGTGCCAGCAGTTTCAGGGTAACTGAAGCTTTCTTT. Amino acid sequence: CASSFRVTEAFF.

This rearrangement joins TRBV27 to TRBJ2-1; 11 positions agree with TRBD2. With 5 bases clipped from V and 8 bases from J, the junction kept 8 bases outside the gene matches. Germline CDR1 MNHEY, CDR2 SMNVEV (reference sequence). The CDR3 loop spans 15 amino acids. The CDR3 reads CASSETIAGGHEQFF. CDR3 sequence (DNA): TGTGCCAGCAGTGAGACGATAGCGGGGGGGCATGAGCAGTTCTTC.

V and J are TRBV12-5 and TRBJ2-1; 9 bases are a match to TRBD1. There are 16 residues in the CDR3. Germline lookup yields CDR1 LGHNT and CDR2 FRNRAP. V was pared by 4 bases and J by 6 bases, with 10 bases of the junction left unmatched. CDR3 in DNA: TGTGCTAGTGGTTCCCCCCGGACAGGGGTCGGCAATGAGCAGTTCTTC. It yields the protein CASGSPRTGVGNEQFF.

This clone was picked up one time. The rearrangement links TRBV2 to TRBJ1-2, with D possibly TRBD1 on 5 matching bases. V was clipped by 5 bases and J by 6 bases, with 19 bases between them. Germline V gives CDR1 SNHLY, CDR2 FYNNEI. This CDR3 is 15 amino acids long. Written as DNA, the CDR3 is TGTGCCAGCAGTTCCCAACGGGACTTCTTTAATGGCTACACCTTC. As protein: CASSSQRDFFNGYTF.

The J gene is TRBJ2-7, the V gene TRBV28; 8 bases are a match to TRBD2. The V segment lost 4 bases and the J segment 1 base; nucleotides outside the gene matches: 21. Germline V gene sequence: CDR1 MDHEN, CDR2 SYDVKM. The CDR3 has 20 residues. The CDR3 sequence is CASSSRILAGRARSSYEQYF. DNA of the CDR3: TGTGCCAGCAGTTCTCGCATCTTAGCGGGGAGGGCCAGATCGTCCTACGAGCAGTACTTC.

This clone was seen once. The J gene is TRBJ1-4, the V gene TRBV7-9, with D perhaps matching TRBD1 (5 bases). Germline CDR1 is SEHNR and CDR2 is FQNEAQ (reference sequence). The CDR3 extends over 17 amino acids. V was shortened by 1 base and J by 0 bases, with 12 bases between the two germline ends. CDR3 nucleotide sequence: TGTGCCAGCAGCTTAGACCGATGGGGCGCAACTAATGAAAAACTGTTTTTT. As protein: CASSLDRWGATNEKLFF. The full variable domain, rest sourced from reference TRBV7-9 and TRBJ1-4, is DTGVSQNPRHKITKRGQNVTFRCDPISEHNRLYWYRQTLGQGPEFLTYFQNEAQLEKSRLLSDRFSAERPKGSFSTLEIQRTEQGDSAMYLCASSLDRWGATNEKLFFGSGTQLSVL.

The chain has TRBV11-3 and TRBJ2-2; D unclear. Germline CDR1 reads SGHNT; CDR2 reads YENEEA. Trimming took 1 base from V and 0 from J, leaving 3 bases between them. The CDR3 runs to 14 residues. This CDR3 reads CASSLAANTGELFF. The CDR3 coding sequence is TGTGCCAGCAGCTTAGCAGCGAACACCGGGGAGCTGTTTTTT. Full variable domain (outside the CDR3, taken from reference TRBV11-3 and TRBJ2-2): EAGVVQSPRYKIIEKKQPVAFWCNPISGHNTLYWYLQNLGQGPELLIRYENEEAVDDSQLPKDRFSAERLKGVDSTLKIQPAELGDSAVYLCASSLAANTGELFFGEGSRLTVL.

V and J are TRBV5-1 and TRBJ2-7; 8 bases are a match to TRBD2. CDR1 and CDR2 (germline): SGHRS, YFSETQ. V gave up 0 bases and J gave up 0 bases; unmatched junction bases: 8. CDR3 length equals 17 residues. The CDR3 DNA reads TGCGCCAGCAGCTTGGGAACTAGCGGCTTAAGCTCCTACGAGCAGTACTTC. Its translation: CASSLGTSGLSSYEQYF.

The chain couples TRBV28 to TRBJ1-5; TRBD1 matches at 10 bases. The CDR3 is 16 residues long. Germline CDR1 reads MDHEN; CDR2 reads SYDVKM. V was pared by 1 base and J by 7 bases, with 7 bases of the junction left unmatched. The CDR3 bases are TGTGCCAGCAGTTTATCCTGGGACAGGGGTGACCAGCCCCAGCATTTT. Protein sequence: CASSLSWDRGDQPQHF.

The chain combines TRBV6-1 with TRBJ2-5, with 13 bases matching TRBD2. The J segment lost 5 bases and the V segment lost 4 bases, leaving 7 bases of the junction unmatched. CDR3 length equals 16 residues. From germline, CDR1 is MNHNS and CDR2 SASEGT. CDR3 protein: CASSVLAGGGRETQYF. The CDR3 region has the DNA TGTGCCAGCAGTGTACTAGCGGGAGGGGGGAGGGAGACCCAGTACTTC.

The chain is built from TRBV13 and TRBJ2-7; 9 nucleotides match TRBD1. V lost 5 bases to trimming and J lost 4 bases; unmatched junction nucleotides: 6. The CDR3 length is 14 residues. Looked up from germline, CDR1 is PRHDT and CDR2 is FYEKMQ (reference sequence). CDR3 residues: CASSKPGQGYEQYF. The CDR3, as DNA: TGTGCCAGCAGCAAGCCGGGACAGGGTTACGAGCAGTACTTC.